Presented here are 11 T cell receptor beta chains from one specimen sequenced in a study of regulatory T cells in long-lasting Graves disease. Time point defined: newly diagnosed GD, antithyroid drugs for less than 3 months. Researchers made the TCR library from RNA that was extracted from PBMCs. Arm-PCR of CDR3 regions and iRepertoire HTBI primers were used to build TCR beta libraries. A single record per CDR3 protein comes from TCRdb applying MiXCR to the multiplex PCR reads. This sample has 620,000 or so distinct CDR3 sequences, with 15% to 20% found just once. This sample also belongs to another study, concerning T cells in Graves' hyperthyroidism and ophthalmopathy.

The starting material was peripheral blood mononuclear cells (PBMCs), obtained at new diagnosis, from a patient treated with antithyroid drugs. These receptors were taken from a woman aged 25-40 years with Graves disease.

The chain links TRBV5-4 to TRBJ2-2; 7 bases agree with TRBD1. CDR3 length: 16 residues. V lost 4 bases to trimming and J lost 2 bases; unmatched junction nucleotides: 8. The germline V gene has CDR1 SGHNT and CDR2 YYREEE (reference sequence). CDR3 coding DNA: TGTGCCAGCAGCCGAGCCGGGACAGACAACACCGGGGAGCTGTTTTTT. It specifies CASSRAGTDNTGELFF. Full variable domain (remainder filled in from reference TRBV5-4 and TRBJ2-2): ETGVTQSPTHLIKTRGQQVTLRCSSQSGHNTVSWYQQALGQGPQFIFQYYREEENGRGNFPPRFSGLQFPNYSSELNVNALELDDSALYLCASSRAGTDNTGELFFGEGSRLTVL.

This clonotype was observed at least ten times. The chain couples TRBV6-9 to TRBJ2-7; TRBD1 matches 9 bases. CDR1 and CDR2 (germline): MNHGY, SVAAGI. The CDR3 has 17 residues. The ends lost 3 bases at V and 0 bases at J; junction bases unmatched: 9. The CDR3 nucleotides are TGTGCCAGCAGTTACAGACAGGGGGGTGTCGACTCCTACGAGCAGTACTTC. Protein product: CASSYRQGGVDSYEQYF.

The V and J genes are TRBV6-1 and TRBJ1-2, with D tentatively TRBD1 (5 bases). The CDR3 loop spans 16 amino acids. The germline V gene has CDR1 MNHNS and CDR2 SASEGT. V was clipped by 6 bases and J by 7 bases, with 24 bases between them. The CDR3 loop is CASRKSSETQRGGYTF. The CDR3 region has the DNA TGTGCCAGCAGAAAGTCGTCGGAAACACAAAGGGGTGGCTACACCTTC.

On this clonotype: Its ends do not fully match the called genes, so a read error is possible. The gene calls are TRBV7-2 and TRBJ2-6; D gene uncertain. CDR3 length: 13 residues. CDR1 SGHTA and CDR2 FQGNSA come from the germline V gene. CDR3 sequence (DNA): TGTGCCAGCAGCTTTCCTGGGACCAACGTCCTGACTTTC. Protein: CASSFPGTNVLTF. The whole variable domain, filled in from reference TRBV7-2 and TRBJ2-6, reads GAGVSQSPSNKVTEKGKDVELRCDPISGHTALYWYRQSLGQGLEFLIYFQGNSAPDKSGLPSDRFSAERTGGSVSTLTIQRTQQEDSAVYLCASSFPGTNVLTFGAGSRLTVL.

The CDR3 nucleotides are TGTGCCAGCTCATTAGAGACGAACACTGAAGCTTTCTTT. It specifies CASSLETNTEAFF. This chain connects TRBV18 to TRBJ1-1; unclear D gene. The CDR3 consists of 13 residues. Trimming removed 5 bases from V and 1 base from J, with 8 bases in between. Germline V gives CDR1 KGHSH, CDR2 LQKENI.

This clonotype was seen a few times. The chain carries TRBV25-1 and TRBJ1-5; 7 bases agree with TRBD1. The CDR3 has 19 amino acids. V was pared by 8 bases and J by 0 bases, with 19 bases of the junction left unmatched. Germline CDR1 MGHDK, CDR2 SYGVNS. CDR3 in amino acids: CASSSERDSSFYSNQPQHF. The CDR3 region has the DNA TGTGCCAGCTCTTCCGAACGGGACAGCTCATTCTATAGCAATCAGCCCCAGCATTTT.

This clonotype was observed at least ten times. V and J are TRBV27 and TRBJ1-4, with 8 bases aligning to TRBD1. The V and J ends lost 6 bases and 6 bases, in that order; junction bases with no gene match: 6. This CDR3 region has 14 residues. Germline lookup yields CDR1 MNHEY and CDR2 SMNVEV (reference sequence). Written as DNA, the CDR3 is TGTGCCAGCAGAATGGACAGGGTTGATGAAAAACTGTTTTTT. Translation: CASRMDRVDEKLFF.

This sequence joins TRBV5-8 and TRBJ2-7; D not certain. V shed 4 bases and J shed 3 bases, with 14 bases lying between them. CDR1 SGHTS and CDR2 YDEGEE come from the germline V gene. The CDR3 has 14 residues. CDR3 bases: TGTGCCAGCAGCCCCGGTGGACCTATCTACGAGCAGTACTTC. The encoded protein is CASSPGGPIYEQYF.

The table lists this clonotype with a few counts. This rearrangement joins TRBV5-1 to TRBJ2-7; a weak D match, TRBD1 (6 bases). V was shortened by 0 bases and J by 5 bases, with 12 bases between the two germline ends. The CDR3 spans 14 residues. Germline loops: CDR1 SGHRS, CDR2 YFSETQ. The CDR3 DNA reads TGCGCCAGCAGCTTGGGACAGGAGTGGGACGAGCAGTACTTC. Its protein is CASSLGQEWDEQYF.

As to this clonotype: A junction boundary mismatches the germline segment, possibly from a read error. The rearrangement links TRBV5-1 to TRBJ1-2; weak D call: TRBD1 (5 bases). Germline CDR1 is SGHRS and CDR2 is YFSETQ. The CDR3 has 15 amino acids. In DNA, the CDR3 is TGCGCCAGCAGCCCGGGGAGGGGACGCGACTATAGCTACACCTTC. Translation: CASSPGRGRDYSYTF.

The rearrangement joins TRBV3-1 to TRBJ2-7; unclear D gene. Germline assignment: CDR1 LGHDT and CDR2 YNNKEL (reference sequence). There are 15 residues in the CDR3. Trimming pared 1 base from V and 6 bases from J, leaving 16 bases between. The CDR3 nucleotides read TGTGCCAGCAGCCAAGGAGGCTTGGTCGTGGTCGAGCAGTACTTC. As protein: CASSQGGLVVVEQYF.